This T cell receptor beta chain emerged from a study of CD8+ T cells in alopecia areata. The V gene end was trimmed by 4 bases and the J gene end by 2 bases; junction bases not matched to a gene: 9. In germline, CDR1 is SGHNT, CDR2 YYREEE (reference sequence). The CDR3 consists of 17 residues. RNA was extracted and reverse transcribed into cDNA as the sequencing template. Libraries were prepared by immunoSEQ multiplex PCR; TCRdb keeps only in-frame clonotypes and omits some of them. The sample carries almost 35,000 clones, approximately 52% recorded once. The chain combines TRBV5-4 with TRBJ2-5, with TRBD1 matching over 12 bases. The sequencing input was NKG2D-high CD8+ T cells sorted from blood. This sequence originates from a human donor with alopecia areata. The CDR3 sequence is CASSPGTGGQAQETQYF. Written as DNA, the CDR3 is TGTGCCAGCAGCCCAGGGACAGGGGGCCAAGCACAAGAGACCCAGTACTTC.